These 23 T cell receptor beta chains were all obtained from the same sample, sequenced in a study of spatial heterogeneity in lung cancer. TCRdb itself ran the 5' RACE reads through MiXCR, one entry per CDR3 protein. This repertoire shows 6,000 to 8,000 distinct CDR3 sequences, about a fifth found once; its top ten account for roughly 18%. The time point denotes: sample taken at primary tumor resection. Whole RNA, isolated from tumor, nontumor lung or frozen PBMC, was sequenced without prior sorting. The material was PBMCs, obtained at surgery. The receptor set was obtained from a female donor with early-stage non-small cell lung cancer.

This clonotype has a single count. This sequence joins TRBV29-1 and TRBJ2-5; D gene uncertain. Germline CDR1 SQVTM, CDR2 ANQGSEA. Trimming cost V 2 bases and J 0 bases, with 4 bases left between them. The CDR3 has 12 residues. Written as DNA, the CDR3 is TGCAGCGTTGAACAGGACCAAGAGACCCAGTACTTC. It translates to CSVEQDQETQYF.

This clonotype was counted only a few times. V is TRBV10-2 and J is TRBJ1-5; the D is unclear. The V end was cut by 7 bases, the J end by 7 bases, with 17 bases between. Per germline, CDR1 WSHSY and CDR2 SAAADI. The CDR3 sequence is 14 residues long. The CDR3 reads CASKDPGVEQPQHF. As DNA, the CDR3 is TGCGCCAGCAAGGACCCGGGCGTTGAGCAGCCCCAGCATTTT.

This chain joins TRBV20-1 and TRBJ2-1, with a tentative D call TRBD2 (6 bases). Trimming shortened V by 5 bases and J by 6 bases, and 8 bases separated the two germline ends. This CDR3 contains 11 residues. Looked up from germline, CDR1 is DFQATT and CDR2 is SNEGSKA (reference sequence). Written as DNA, the CDR3 is TGCAGTGCTCGGGACTTCAATGAGCAGTTCTTC. It translates to CSARDFNEQFF.

The chain couples TRBV6-5 to TRBJ2-7; D possibly corresponds to TRBD2 (6 bases). This CDR3 has 11 residues. Trimming pared 11 bases from V and 9 bases from J, leaving 17 bases between. CDR1 is MNHEY and CDR2 is SVGAGI in the germline V gene. CDR3 in amino acids: CAAGIGMGQYF. DNA for the CDR3: TGTGCCGCGGGGATCGGGATGGGGCAGTACTTC.

By share, this clonotype counts as medium-sized. This rearrangement joins TRBV2 to TRBJ1-1, with D possibly being TRBD1 (5 bases). The CDR3 covers 15 residues. V shed 6 bases and J shed 5 bases, with 19 bases lying between them. The germline CDR1 and CDR2 sequences are SNHLY and FYNNEI. Here the CDR3 reads CASSPTRQPGTEAFF. CDR3 DNA: TGTGCCAGCAGCCCAACGAGACAGCCTGGAACTGAAGCTTTCTTT.

Turning to this clonotype: A read error is possible here, since a much larger clone lies one base away. This sequence joins TRBV4-1 and TRBJ1-5; no reliable D call. V lost 1 base, J lost 9 bases, and 22 bases lay in between. Germline V gives CDR1 MGHRA, CDR2 YSYEKL. This CDR3 region has 17 residues. Here the CDR3 reads CASSQGVFATPVRPQHF. The CDR3 bases are TGCGCCAGCAGCCAAGGGGTATTTGCGACGCCCGTGCGGCCCCAGCATTTT.

The chain has TRBV28 and TRBJ2-7, with D perhaps given as TRBD1 or TRBD2 (7 bases each). CDR1 MDHEN and CDR2 SYDVKM come from the germline V gene. Trimming pared 4 bases from V and 5 bases from J, leaving 18 bases between. CDR3 length: 15 amino acids. CDR3 in amino acids: CASSSEGRGRNEQYF. The CDR3 region has the DNA TGTGCCAGCAGTTCCGAGGGGAGGGGGCGAAACGAGCAGTACTTC. Variable domain in full (rest from reference TRBV28 and TRBJ2-7): DVKVTQSSRYLVKRTGEKVFLECVQDMDHENMFWYRQDPGLGLRLIYFSYDVKMKEKGDIPEGYSVSREKKERFSLILESASTNQTSMYLCASSSEGRGRNEQYFGPGTRLTVT.

This clonotype was observed a few times. The chain joins TRBV20-1 to TRBJ2-3; TRBD1 matches 7 bases. The CDR3 consists of 14 residues. The germline gives CDR1 DFQATT, CDR2 SNEGSKA (reference sequence). V shed 6 bases and J 1 base; nucleotides not matched to a gene: 7. Here the CDR3 DNA reads TGCAGTGCGCGAGACAGGGAAGGCACAGATACGCAGTATTTT. Translated: CSARDREGTDTQYF.

The chain links TRBV5-4 to TRBJ2-3; unclear D gene. The CDR3 covers 12 residues. Germline CDR1 is SGHNT and CDR2 is YYREEE (reference sequence). The ends were cut back, 2 bases at V and 0 bases at J, with 1 base in the middle. CDR3 coding DNA: TGTGCCAGCAGCTTAAGCACAGATACGCAGTATTTT. Amino acid sequence: CASSLSTDTQYF.

This clonotype was detected ten times or more. V is TRBV5-4 and J is TRBJ2-1; possibly TRBD2 for D (6 bases). V was pared by 5 bases and J by 1 base, with 16 bases between. In germline, CDR1 is SGHNT, CDR2 YYREEE (reference sequence). The CDR3 is 16 residues long. In nucleotides, the CDR3 is TGTGCCAGCAGTCCGTCTAGTGGGGGGTCCTACAATGAGCAGTTCTTC. This translates into CASSPSSGGSYNEQFF.

By share, this clonotype ranks as medium-sized (0.01 to 0.1%). The rearrangement links TRBV27 to TRBJ1-2; D gene uncertain. The CDR3 loop spans 16 amino acids. V was trimmed by 3 bases and J by 4 bases, leaving 18 bases between them. Germline CDR1 MNHEY, CDR2 SMNVEV (reference sequence). The CDR3 spells CASSFPPYDLSYGYTF. CDR3 DNA: TGTGCCAGCAGTTTCCCCCCATACGATCTAAGCTATGGCTACACCTTC.

This clonotype was seen many times. V gene TRBV7-3 combines with J gene TRBJ2-3; D is unclear. Germline V CDR1 and CDR2: SGHTA, FQGTGA. V was cut by 2 bases and J by 2 bases, with 5 bases left in between. CDR3 size: 13 residues. The DNA of the CDR3 is TGTGCCAGCAGCTTATCTTACACAGATACGCAGTATTTT. As protein: CASSLSYTDTQYF.

This clonotype turned up a few times. The chain carries TRBV29-1 and TRBJ2-7; 10 nucleotides agree with TRBD1. Germline-derived CDR1 and CDR2 are SQVTM and ANQGSEA. J was trimmed by 4 bases and V by 0 bases; bases with no gene match: 6. The CDR3 runs to 15 residues. CDR3 bases: TGCAGCGTTGAAGATGAGACAGGGGGCGAATACGAGCAGTACTTC. This sequence encodes CSVEDETGGEYEQYF.

V is TRBV6-2 or TRBV6-3 and J is TRBJ2-3; 12 bases agree with TRBD2. CDR3 length: 16 amino acids. Germline lookup yields CDR1 MNHEY and CDR2 SVGEGT. J was trimmed by 2 bases and V by 5 bases; bases with no gene match: 5. This chain's CDR3 is CASSTWTSGITDTQYF. As DNA, the CDR3 is TGTGCCAGCAGTACTTGGACTAGCGGGATCACAGATACGCAGTATTTT.

This clonotype was picked up a small number of times. Mismatch with germline at one junction end may stem from a read error. The chain links TRBV7-8 to TRBJ2-1; 9 nucleotides line up with TRBD2. The CDR3 runs to 14 residues. Looked up from germline, CDR1 is SGHVS and CDR2 is FQNEAQ. This chain's CDR3 is CASSSTGTSPLGVF. The CDR3 DNA reads TGTGCCAGCAGCTCGACCGGGACTAGCCCTTTAGGTGTCTTC.

The chain employs TRBV5-8 and TRBJ1-1; D ambiguous. This CDR3 region has 19 residues. The germline CDR1 and CDR2 sequences are SGHTS and YDEGEE. The V end lost 1 base, the J end lost 0 bases, and 22 bases lay between the germline ends. CDR3 region: CASSLTIGPTSLMNTEAFF. The CDR3 DNA sequence: TGTGCCAGCAGCTTGACTATCGGCCCTACTAGCCTCATGAACACTGAAGCTTTCTTT.

This clonotype is labeled medium-sized. V is TRBV7-8 and J is TRBJ2-5, with D maybe TRBD2 (7 bases). The CDR3 length is 14 residues. Germline V CDR1 and CDR2: SGHVS, FQNEAQ. The ends were cut back, 6 bases at V and 5 bases at J, with 16 bases in the middle. The CDR3 DNA reads as TGTGCCAGCAGTGCGGGGGCCCGGGGGGAGACCCAGTACTTC. Translated, it gives CASSAGARGETQYF. The full variable domain, rest sourced from reference TRBV7-8 and TRBJ2-5, is GAGVSQSPRYKVAKRGQDVALRCDPISGHVSLFWYQQALGQGPEFLTYFQNEAQLDKSGLPSDRFFAERPEGSVSTLKIQRTQQEDSAVYLCASSAGARGETQYFGPGTRLLVL.

This clonotype was seen many times. This chain links TRBV7-9 with TRBJ2-5, with no clear D. Germline assignment: CDR1 SEHNR and CDR2 FQNEAQ (reference sequence). V was cut by 1 base and J by 2 bases, with 5 bases left in between. CDR3 length equals 13 residues. The CDR3 loop is CASSLVEQETQYF. The CDR3 region has the DNA TGTGCCAGCAGCTTAGTAGAACAAGAGACCCAGTACTTC.

This clonotype is categorized as medium-sized. The chain employs TRBV7-8 and TRBJ1-1; D gene uncertain. The CDR3 sequence is 13 residues long. V lost 5 bases and J lost 7, with 14 bases in between. The germline gives CDR1 SGHVS, CDR2 FQNEAQ. CDR3 in amino acids: CASSALRSGEAFF. The CDR3 DNA sequence: TGTGCCAGCAGCGCTCTTCGGAGCGGTGAAGCTTTCTTT.

In its sample, this clonotype is medium-sized (0.01 to 0.1%). The V and J genes are TRBV2 and TRBJ1-2; the D is unclear. Trimming cost V 4 bases and J 3 bases, with 9 bases left between them. CDR3 length equals 13 residues. The germline CDR1 and CDR2 sequences are SNHLY and FYNNEI. The CDR3 DNA follows: TGTGCCAGCAGTGCCGGCGGACACTATGGCTACACCTTC. This translates into CASSAGGHYGYTF.

V usage is TRBV24-1 and J usage is TRBJ2-1; 12 positions agree with TRBD2. With V trimmed by 4 bases and J by 7 bases, 7 bases remained unmatched. The CDR3 contains 16 residues. Germline CDR1 is KGHDR and CDR2 is SFDVKD. The CDR3 loop is CATSEASGRAANEQFF. In DNA form, the CDR3 reads TGTGCCACCAGTGAGGCTAGCGGGAGGGCCGCTAATGAGCAGTTCTTC.

By share of the sample, this clonotype is medium-sized (0.01 to 0.1%). This chain uses TRBV13 with TRBJ2-3, with TRBD2 matching over 8 bases. This CDR3 contains 15 residues. V shed 5 bases, J shed 1 base, and the junction held 5 bases outside the gene matches. In germline, CDR1 is PRHDT, CDR2 FYEKMQ (reference sequence). CDR3: CASSVSGTGTDTQYF. The CDR3 DNA reads TGTGCCAGCAGCGTTAGCGGGACGGGCACAGATACGCAGTATTTT.

By share of the sample, this clonotype is medium-sized. V usage is TRBV27 and J usage is TRBJ2-3, with D possibly being TRBD1 or TRBD2 (5 bases each). CDR1 is MNHEY and CDR2 is SMNVEV in the germline V gene (reference sequence). CDR3 length: 13 amino acids. Trimming cost V 5 bases and J 9 bases, with 15 bases left between them. The CDR3 coding sequence is TGTGCCAGCAGTCCGACCGGGTGGGGGACGCAGTATTTT. This gives the protein CASSPTGWGTQYF.